This T cell receptor beta chain was recovered during a study of T cells in Graves' hyperthyroidism and ophthalmopathy (dated by TCRdb to the late 2010s). Broadly, across the study: Peripheral blood samples were taken at the time of initial diagnosis, prior to any treatment. To identify TCR V-J signatures that set the groups apart, the researchers used a discovery cohort of about a hundred patients, made up of roughly 40 with Graves' ophthalmopathy and 57 with stable Graves' hyperthyroidism. Whether ophthalmopathy could be predicted prospectively was tested in an independent validation cohort made up of approximately 19 hyperthyroidism patients plus 17 patients who later progressed to ophthalmopathy. For training and testing, the 80 to 100 patients in the discovery cohort were randomly divided in a 7:3 ratio. In addition, the study compared T-cell repertoires in thyroid tissue and in blood from six Graves' hyperthyroidism patients. Once sampling was done, hyperthyroidism patients were given methimazole at a starting dose of 30 mg daily, whereas ophthalmopathy patients were given high-dose intravenous methylprednisolone. The paper reports TCR Vbeta CDR3 sequencing of some 140 peripheral blood samples: around 41 ophthalmopathy, under 85 hyperthyroidism and roughly 17 progressor patients.

TCR beta CDR3 regions were amplified from RNA transcripts. The first round of RT-PCR for the TCR CDR3 was performed with the HTBI primer set and the Qiagen OneStep RT-PCR kit. The libraries were constructed in a second round of multiplex PCR and then size-selected and purified. Sequencing of the libraries was done on an Illumina HiSeq2000 using paired-end 100 bp reads. In the original analysis: SOAPnuke was used to process the raw data, removing reads that contained adapters or uncalled bases, had a mean Phred below 15, or lacked an exact match to the constant primer or identifier. High-quality paired reads were merged using COPE v1.2.5, and each unique nucleotide sequence was defined as a clonotype. MiTCR v1.1 was used to align the clonotypes against IMGT TRBV, TRBD and TRBJ reference segments. The analysis included only V-J combinations with a frequency above 0.0001, which together covered 99% to 99.2% of the repertoires. A TCS score was defined as the ratio of F50 (clonal expansion) to E x V (chaos), with BLOSUM62-based TCRdist applied between CDR3 peptides within each V-J. Welch's t-statistics and random forest reduced several hundred V-J features to roughly 13, which were used in a naive Bayes classifier (R e1071). Through fastp at Q25 and MiXCR, TCRdb rebuilt clones from the public reads, retaining in-frame beta chains. Records with the same CDR3 protein are collapsed into one entry carrying the most frequent genes and DNA. These V and J calls are TCRdb output, not the study's own analysis. The sample profile shows about 580,000 distinct CDR3 sequences; more than 11% of them were found once. The ten largest clones capture around 5.4% of the sample.

For CDR1 and CDR2, the germline V gene lists SGHRS and YFSETQ. Trimming at the junction amounts to 4 bases on V and 0 bases on J, and the germline ends lie 17 bases apart. The CDR3 starts with the cysteine, ends with the phenylalanine, and has 17 residues. Of the read, only the CDR3 DNA is kept; its 51 bases are in frame from base 1. Hyperthyroidism patients were newly diagnosed, had a disease duration of under 2 months, and were aged 18 to 65 years. Patients with uncontrolled infections, other autoimmune diseases, pregnancy or lactation were excluded. Diagnoses were established on the basis of clinical symptoms, serum thyroxine and TRAb, thyroid ultrasound, and orbital computed tomography. Blood from progressor patients was collected at the time of first diagnosis with hyperthyroidism, before any ophthalmopathy symptoms had appeared. Ficoll-Paque density gradient centrifugation was used to isolate PBMCs from 8.5 to 10 ml of fresh peripheral blood. Progressor patients were first diagnosed with Graves' hyperthyroidism and then developed ophthalmopathy during follow-up. Total RNA was extracted using Trizol reagent, and RNA quality was assessed on an Agilent 2100 Bioanalyzer.

Paper-wide results and their limitations: In validation, the model predicted progression to ophthalmopathy with just under 71% sensitivity and approximately 72% specificity, a median of roughly seven months before onset. Blood samples also contained most of the expanded thyroid clonotypes (frequency above 0.001), which suggests that blood repertoires may reflect thyroid immune responses. No statistical method was used to set the sample size in advance, and investigators knew the group allocation. A model built on a 13 V-J signature distinguished ophthalmopathy from stable hyperthyroidism, reaching 87.88% sensitivity and around 82% specificity in cross-validation and 80%/75% in testing.

To note about this clonotype: What this receptor recognizes is not known. No much larger clone is present one base from it, and per-base qualities are unavailable.

This TCR derives from a woman aged 25 to 39 with Graves' hyperthyroidism that later progressed to Graves' ophthalmopathy. Sequenced: blood. Here the chain combines TRBV5-1 and TRBJ2-1; the D region possibly corresponds to TRBD2 (6 bases align). The DNA is as follows: TGCGCCAGCAGCGCCTGGGGCGGGGCGCGCTCCTACAATGAGCAGTTCTTC. This translates into CASSAWGGARSYNEQFF.